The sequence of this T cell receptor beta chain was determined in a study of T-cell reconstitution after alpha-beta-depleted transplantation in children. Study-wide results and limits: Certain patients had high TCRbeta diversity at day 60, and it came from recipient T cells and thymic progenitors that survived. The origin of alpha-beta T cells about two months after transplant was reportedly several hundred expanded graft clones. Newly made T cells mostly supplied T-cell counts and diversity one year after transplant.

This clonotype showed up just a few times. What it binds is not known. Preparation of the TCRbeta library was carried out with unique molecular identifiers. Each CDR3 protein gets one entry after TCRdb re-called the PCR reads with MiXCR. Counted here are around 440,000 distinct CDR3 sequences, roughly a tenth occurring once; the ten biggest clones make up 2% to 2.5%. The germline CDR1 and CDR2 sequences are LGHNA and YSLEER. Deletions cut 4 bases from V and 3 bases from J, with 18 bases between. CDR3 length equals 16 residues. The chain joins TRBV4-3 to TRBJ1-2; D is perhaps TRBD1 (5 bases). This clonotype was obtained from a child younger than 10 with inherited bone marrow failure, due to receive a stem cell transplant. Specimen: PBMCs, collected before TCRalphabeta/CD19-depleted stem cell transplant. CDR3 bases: TGCGCCAGCAGCCGGGGGTACAGCCGATATGACTATGGCTACACCTTC. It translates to CASSRGYSRYDYGYTF.